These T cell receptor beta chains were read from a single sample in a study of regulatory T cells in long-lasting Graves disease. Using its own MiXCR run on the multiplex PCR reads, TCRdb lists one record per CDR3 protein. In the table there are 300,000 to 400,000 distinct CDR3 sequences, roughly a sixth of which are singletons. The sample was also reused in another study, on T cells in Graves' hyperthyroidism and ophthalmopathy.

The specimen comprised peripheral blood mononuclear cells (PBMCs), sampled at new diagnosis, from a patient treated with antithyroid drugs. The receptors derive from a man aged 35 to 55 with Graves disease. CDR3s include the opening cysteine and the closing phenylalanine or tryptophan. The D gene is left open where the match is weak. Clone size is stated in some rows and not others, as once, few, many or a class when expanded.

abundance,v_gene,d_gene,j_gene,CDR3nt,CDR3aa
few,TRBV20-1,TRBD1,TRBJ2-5,TGCAGTGCTCCGGACAGGGCCTTTAGAAAGACCCAGTACTTC,CSAPDRAFRKTQYF
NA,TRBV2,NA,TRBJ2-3,TGTGCCAGCAGTCTTCGGAGGGGGGTCACAGATACGCAGTATTTT,CASSLRRGVTDTQYF
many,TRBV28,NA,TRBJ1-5,TGTGCCAGCACCCAAGGGACTCATCAGCCCCAGCATTTT,CASTQGTHQPQHF
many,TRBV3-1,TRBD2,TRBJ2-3,TGTGCCAGCAGCCAACGGCGGGGGGATGGCACAGATACGCAGTATTTT,CASSQRRGDGTDTQYF
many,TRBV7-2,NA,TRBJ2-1,TGTGCCAGCAGCTTAGTGTCCGGGGCGGAGAATGAGCAGTTCTTC,CASSLVSGAENEQFF
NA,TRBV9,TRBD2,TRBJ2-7,TGTGCCAGCAGCGGGGGACTAGCCCTTTACGAGCAGTACTTC,CASSGGLALYEQYF
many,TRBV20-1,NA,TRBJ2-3,TGCAGTGCTAGTGGGGGGGCTGATACGCAGTATTTT,CSASGGADTQYF
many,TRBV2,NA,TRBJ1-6,TGTGCCAGCAGTGCGACCGCCCGCCTCCACTTT,CASSATARLHF
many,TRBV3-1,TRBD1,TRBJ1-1,TGTGCCAGCAGCCAACAGGGGGCGGGCACTGAAGCTTTCTTT,CASSQQGAGTEAFF
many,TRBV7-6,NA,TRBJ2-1,TGTGCCAGCAGCCTGAATTCCCCACAGTACAATGAGCAGTTCTTC,CASSLNSPQYNEQFF
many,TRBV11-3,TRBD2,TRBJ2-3,TGTGCCAGCAGCTTTAGCGGGGGAAACACAGATACGCAGTATTTT,CASSFSGGNTDTQYF
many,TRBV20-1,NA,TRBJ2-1,TGCAGTGCTAGAGACGGGCGCTCCTACAATGAGCAGTTCTTC,CSARDGRSYNEQFF
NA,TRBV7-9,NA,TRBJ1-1,TGTGTCAGCAGCTTCGTGAACACTGAAGCTTTCTTT,CVSSFVNTEAFF
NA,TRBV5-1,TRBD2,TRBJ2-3,TGCGCCAGCAGCCTATTAGCGGGGGAACTGGCTGATACGCAGTATTTT,CASSLLAGELADTQYF
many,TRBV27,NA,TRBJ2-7,TGTGCCAGCAGTTGGGGCAACTCCTACGAGCAGTACTTC,CASSWGNSYEQYF
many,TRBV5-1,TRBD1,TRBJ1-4,TGCGCCAGCAGCTACGGGACAGCACAACTAGAAAAACTGTTTTTT,CASSYGTAQLEKLFF
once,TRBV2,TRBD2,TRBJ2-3,TGTGCCAGCAGCCTCGGACTAGCGGGGATAGCAGATACGCAGTATTTT,CASSLGLAGIADTQYF
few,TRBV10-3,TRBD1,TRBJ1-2,TGTGCCATCAGTGCTGGACAGGCTAACTATGGCTACACCTTC,CAISAGQANYGYTF
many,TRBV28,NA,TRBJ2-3,TGTGCCAGCAGCGCGGGGCATACTACAGATACGCAGTATTTT,CASSAGHTTDTQYF
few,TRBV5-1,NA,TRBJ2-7,TGCGCCAGTCGGGACCCCTCCTACGAGCAGTACTTC,CASRDPSYEQYF
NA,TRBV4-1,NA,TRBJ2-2,TGCGCCAGCAGCCAAGTCGGACATTACACCGGGGAGCTGTTTTTT,CASSQVGHYTGELFF
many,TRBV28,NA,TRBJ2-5,TGTGCCAGCAGGCAAGGGGTTCGAGAGACCCAGTACTTC,CASRQGVRETQYF
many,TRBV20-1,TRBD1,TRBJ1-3,TGCAGTGCCCACTGGACAGGCAACACCATATATTTT,CSAHWTGNTIYF
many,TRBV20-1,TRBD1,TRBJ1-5,TGCAGTGCTAGAGGGACGGGACAGGGGTATCAGCCCCAGCATTTT,CSARGTGQGYQPQHF
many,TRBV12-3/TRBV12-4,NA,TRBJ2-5,TGTGCCAGCACCTTAAGGACGGTAGAAGAGACCCAGTACTTC,CASTLRTVEETQYF
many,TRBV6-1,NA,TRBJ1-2,TGTGCCAGCAGTCCTTTCCCCTATGGCTACACCTTC,CASSPFPYGYTF
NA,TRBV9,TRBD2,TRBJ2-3,TGTGCCAGCACCGTAGCGGGGGTGATCACAGATACGCAGTATTTT,CASTVAGVITDTQYF
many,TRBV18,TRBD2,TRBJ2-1,TGTGCCAGCTCACCACGTAGCGGGGGGGCAAGCAATGAGCAGTTCTTC,CASSPRSGGASNEQFF
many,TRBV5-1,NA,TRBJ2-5,TGCGCCAGCAGCTTGGATTCCAGGGGACCCCAAGAGACCCAGTACTTC,CASSLDSRGPQETQYF
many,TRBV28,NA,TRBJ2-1,TGTGCCAGCAGTTGGGGGCCTGGGGACAATGAGCAGTTCTTC,CASSWGPGDNEQFF
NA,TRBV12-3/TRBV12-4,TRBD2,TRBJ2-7,TGTGCCAGCAGTTTAATAATTTCCCTTCTGGGACTAGCGGGGGGGTTACAGCAGTACTTC,CASSLIISLLGLAGGLQQYF
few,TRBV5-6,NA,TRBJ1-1,TGTGCCAGCGGATTTAACACTGAAGCTTTCTTT,CASGFNTEAFF
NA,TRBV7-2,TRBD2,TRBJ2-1,TGTGCCAGCAGCTCCGGACTAGCCCACAATGAGCAGTTCTTC,CASSSGLAHNEQFF
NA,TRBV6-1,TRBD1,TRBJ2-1,TGTGCCAGCAGTGGGACAGGCGGCTCCTACAATGAGCAGTTCTTC,CASSGTGGSYNEQFF
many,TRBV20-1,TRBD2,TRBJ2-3,TGCAGTGCTAGCAGGCTAGCGGGTAGCACAGATACGCAGTATTTT,CSASRLAGSTDTQYF
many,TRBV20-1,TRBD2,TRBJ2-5,TGCAGTGCTAGATCAAGCGGGGGGGCCGGAGAGACCCAGTACTTC,CSARSSGGAGETQYF
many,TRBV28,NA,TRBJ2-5,TGTGCCAGCAGTGGGATATTAGAGACCCAGTACTTC,CASSGILETQYF
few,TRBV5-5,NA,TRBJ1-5,TGTGCCAGCAGCCGAGACGGCTATAGCAATCAGCCCCAGCATTTT,CASSRDGYSNQPQHF
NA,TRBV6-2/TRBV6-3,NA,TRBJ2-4,TGTGCCAGCAGTTACGGACATTTCAAAAACATTCAGTACTTC,CASSYGHFKNIQYF
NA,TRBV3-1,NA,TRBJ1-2,TGTGCCAGCAGCCAAGGTCTACAGGACTATGGCTACACCTTC,CASSQGLQDYGYTF
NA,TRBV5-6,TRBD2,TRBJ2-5,TGTGCCAGCCACTTCCTAGCGGGTACGGTGCGGCGGGAGACCCAGTACTTC,CASHFLAGTVRRETQYF
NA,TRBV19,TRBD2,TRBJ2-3,TGTGCCACTCAACCGCTCGGGGGGGCGAGGGATACGCAGTATTTT,CATQPLGGARDTQYF
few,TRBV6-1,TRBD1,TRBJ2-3,TGTGCCAGCAGTGGAAGGGGGCCGGGCACAGATACGCAGTATTTT,CASSGRGPGTDTQYF
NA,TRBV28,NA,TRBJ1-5,TGTGCCAGCAGTGACCCCTTTATTCAGCCCCAGCATTTT,CASSDPFIQPQHF
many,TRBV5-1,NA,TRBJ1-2,TGCGCCAGCAGCTTGGCCAGTGGGACTGAGAGACGCTACACCTTC,CASSLASGTERRYTF
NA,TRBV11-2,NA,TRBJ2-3,TGTGCCAGCAGCTCGAACTGGGATAGCACAGATACGCAGTATTTT,CASSSNWDSTDTQYF
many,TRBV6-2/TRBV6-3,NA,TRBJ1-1,TGTGCCAGCAGTTACGGGGGGAGCACTGAAGCTTTCTTT,CASSYGGSTEAFF
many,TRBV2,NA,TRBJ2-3,TGTGCCAGCAGTGAATATAGGGGCGGGGGCACAGATACGCAGTATTTT,CASSEYRGGGTDTQYF
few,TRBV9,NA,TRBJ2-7,TGTGCCAGCAGCGTATTTGGACAGAGCTCCTACGAGCAGTACTTC,CASSVFGQSSYEQYF
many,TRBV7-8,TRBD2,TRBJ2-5,TGTGCCAGCAGCACCCGGGGACTAGCGGGGGGTAATCAAGAGACCCAGTACTTC,CASSTRGLAGGNQETQYF
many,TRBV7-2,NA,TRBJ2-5,TGTGCCAGCAGCTTAGCTGGCCTAGTGTGGGAGACCCAGTACTTC,CASSLAGLVWETQYF
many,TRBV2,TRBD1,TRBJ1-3,TGTGCCAGCAGTCCCTCCCCGGACAGGGCCGGAAACACCATATATTTT,CASSPSPDRAGNTIYF
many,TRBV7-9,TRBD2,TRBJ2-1,TGTGCCAGCAGCTTAGGGCACAAACTAGCGGGGGGCTCCTACAATGAGCAGTTCTTC,CASSLGHKLAGGSYNEQFF
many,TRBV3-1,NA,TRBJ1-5,TGTGCCAGCAGCCAAGGGAGATCAAGCAATCAGCCCCAGCATTTT,CASSQGRSSNQPQHF
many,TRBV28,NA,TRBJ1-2,TGTGCCAGCAGTTCCGGGGCTGGGTATGGCTACACCTTC,CASSSGAGYGYTF
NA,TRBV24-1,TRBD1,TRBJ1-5,TGTGCCACCAGTGAGTCCGGGACAGGGCCGAAGCCCCAGCATTTT,CATSESGTGPKPQHF
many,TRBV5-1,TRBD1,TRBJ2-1,TGCGCCAGCAGCTGGGACCAGAGGGGGCACAATGAGCAGTTCTTC,CASSWDQRGHNEQFF
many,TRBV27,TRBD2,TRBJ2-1,TGTGCCAGCAGTTTATGGGGAGGGGTTTACAATGAGCAGTTCTTC,CASSLWGGVYNEQFF